The rows below give T cell receptor beta chains drawn from one sample of a study of beta chain features in type 1 diabetes. Some clones are missing from TCRdb's copy, which holds only in-frame ones; the method was immunoSEQ multiplex PCR. Seen here are 350,000 to 450,000 clones, roughly 15% observed once, and the top ten hold under 0.02%. The sample consisted of naive CD4+ T cells from blood. The receptors originated from a young woman in good health. Each CDR3 is given with its conserved first and last residue. D genes are given only for firm matches. Clone size is not always given. Where it is, it says once, few, many or a class for expanded clones.

v_call: TRBV30; clone_size: few; j_call: TRBJ2-1; d_call: .; cdr3_nt: TGTGCCTGGAGTGTATTCGGGTATGAGCAGTTCTTC; cdr3_aa: CAWSVFGYEQFF
v_call: TRBV5-1; clone_size: .; j_call: TRBJ2-7; d_call: TRBD2; cdr3_nt: TGCGCCAGCAGTCCAACTAGCGGGACCTCCTACGAGCAGTACTTC; cdr3_aa: CASSPTSGTSYEQYF
v_call: TRBV7-2; clone_size: .; j_call: TRBJ2-7; d_call: TRBD2; cdr3_nt: TGTGCCAGCAGTTATGGACTAGCGGGAGGCCCTGGGCAGTACTTC; cdr3_aa: CASSYGLAGGPGQYF
v_call: TRBV5-1; clone_size: .; j_call: TRBJ2-7; d_call: .; cdr3_nt: TGCGCCAGCAGCTTGGGCCAGTCCTCCTACGAGCAGTACTTC; cdr3_aa: CASSLGQSSYEQYF
v_call: TRBV28; clone_size: few; j_call: TRBJ2-1; d_call: TRBD2; cdr3_nt: TGTGCCAGTAGCCCAGGCGGGAGGGCCGTTGAGCAGTTCTTC; cdr3_aa: CASSPGGRAVEQFF
v_call: TRBV6-1; clone_size: .; j_call: TRBJ2-3; d_call: TRBD2; cdr3_nt: TGTGCCAGCAGTGACGGCGGGAGCGCCAGCACAGATACGCAGTATTTT; cdr3_aa: CASSDGGSASTDTQYF
v_call: TRBV29-1; clone_size: few; j_call: TRBJ2-5; d_call: .; cdr3_nt: TGCAGCGCACCCGGATCACTACAAGAGACCCAGTACTTC; cdr3_aa: CSAPGSLQETQYF
v_call: TRBV11-2; clone_size: .; j_call: TRBJ1-5; d_call: TRBD1; cdr3_nt: TGTGCCAGCAGCTCGACAGGGTATCAGCCCCAGCATTTT; cdr3_aa: CASSSTGYQPQHF
v_call: TRBV5-1; clone_size: .; j_call: TRBJ2-1; d_call: TRBD1; cdr3_nt: TGCGCCAGCAGCACCTGGACAGGGAGCTCCTACAATGAGCAGTTCTTC; cdr3_aa: CASSTWTGSSYNEQFF
v_call: TRBV19; clone_size: few; j_call: TRBJ2-7; d_call: .; cdr3_nt: TGTGCCAGTAGTGGACTCCTAAGCTCCTACGAGCAGTACTTC; cdr3_aa: CASSGLLSSYEQYF
v_call: TRBV18; clone_size: few; j_call: TRBJ2-7; d_call: TRBD2; cdr3_nt: TGTGCCAGCTCACCACCTAGCGGGAGAACCTACGAGCAGTACTTC; cdr3_aa: CASSPPSGRTYEQYF
v_call: TRBV5-4; clone_size: .; j_call: TRBJ2-1; d_call: .; cdr3_nt: TGTGCCAGCAGCTTTGATGGCCCTAGCTTCTCCTACAATGAGCAGTTCTTC; cdr3_aa: CASSFDGPSFSYNEQFF
v_call: TRBV28; clone_size: .; j_call: TRBJ2-7; d_call: TRBD2; cdr3_nt: TGTGCCAGCTTTCCCCTCCTGCTAGCGGTAACCTACGAGCAGTACTTC; cdr3_aa: CASFPLLLAVTYEQYF
v_call: TRBV4-3; clone_size: few; j_call: TRBJ2-7; d_call: TRBD2; cdr3_nt: TGCGCCAGCAGCCACCTCCCTAGCGGTGATAGCTCCTACGAGCAGTACTTC; cdr3_aa: CASSHLPSGDSSYEQYF
v_call: TRBV7-9; clone_size: few; j_call: TRBJ2-3; d_call: .; cdr3_nt: TGTGCCAGCCACAGACCCTCCACAGATACGCAGTATTTT; cdr3_aa: CASHRPSTDTQYF
v_call: TRBV15; clone_size: few; j_call: TRBJ2-7; d_call: TRBD2; cdr3_nt: TGTGCCACCAGCAGAGATAGGAGCGGGAGGCTTTACGAGCAGTACTTC; cdr3_aa: CATSRDRSGRLYEQYF
v_call: TRBV5-1; clone_size: .; j_call: TRBJ1-4; d_call: TRBD1; cdr3_nt: TGCGCCAGCAGCTTCGGACAGGGCCCTAATGAAAAACTGTTTTTT; cdr3_aa: CASSFGQGPNEKLFF
v_call: TRBV18; clone_size: few; j_call: TRBJ2-7; d_call: TRBD2; cdr3_nt: TGTGCCAGCTCACCACCGGGAGGGAACGAGCAGTACTTC; cdr3_aa: CASSPPGGNEQYF
v_call: TRBV9; clone_size: .; j_call: TRBJ2-1; d_call: .; cdr3_nt: TGTGCCAGCAGCGTAGGACCGGGGAGGAATGGTGAGCAGTTCTTC; cdr3_aa: CASSVGPGRNGEQFF
v_call: TRBV7-9; clone_size: few; j_call: TRBJ2-1; d_call: TRBD2; cdr3_nt: TGTGCCACCACGGGACTAGCGGGCAAGAGCTCCTACAATGAGCAGTTCTTC; cdr3_aa: CATTGLAGKSSYNEQFF
v_call: TRBV28; clone_size: .; j_call: TRBJ2-1; d_call: TRBD2; cdr3_nt: TGTGCCAGCAGTCGTGGGACTAGCGGGAGCGATGAGCAGTTCTTC; cdr3_aa: CASSRGTSGSDEQFF
v_call: TRBV11-2; clone_size: .; j_call: TRBJ2-1; d_call: TRBD2; cdr3_nt: TGTGCCAGCAGCTTAGAATCTAGCGGGCATGAGCAGTTCTTC; cdr3_aa: CASSLESSGHEQFF
v_call: TRBV4-2; clone_size: .; j_call: TRBJ2-7; d_call: .; cdr3_nt: TGTGCCAGCAGCCGAGATAGCGGTCGTGCTCTCGAGCAGTACTTC; cdr3_aa: CASSRDSGRALEQYF
v_call: TRBV9; clone_size: .; j_call: TRBJ2-5; d_call: TRBD2; cdr3_nt: TGTGCCAGCAGACCCCCGGGACTAGAGGGCGAGACCCAGTACTTC; cdr3_aa: CASRPPGLEGETQYF
v_call: TRBV4-2; clone_size: .; j_call: TRBJ1-5; d_call: .; cdr3_nt: TGTGCCAGCAGCCAAGAACTCGCTAATCAGCCCCAGCATTTT; cdr3_aa: CASSQELANQPQHF
v_call: TRBV28; clone_size: .; j_call: TRBJ2-2; d_call: TRBD1; cdr3_nt: TGTGCCAGCATTAGGACAGGGGGGAACACCGGGGAGCTGTTTTTT; cdr3_aa: CASIRTGGNTGELFF
v_call: TRBV28; clone_size: few; j_call: TRBJ1-1; d_call: .; cdr3_nt: TGTGCCAGCAGTTTATATAACAGAAGGACTGAAGCTTTCTTT; cdr3_aa: CASSLYNRRTEAFF
v_call: TRBV14; clone_size: few; j_call: TRBJ2-3; d_call: .; cdr3_nt: TGTGCCAGCAGCCAAGAATGGGGCTTATCCGCAGATACGCAGTATTTT; cdr3_aa: CASSQEWGLSADTQYF
v_call: TRBV5-1; clone_size: .; j_call: TRBJ1-1; d_call: .; cdr3_nt: TGCGCCAGCACCAAAGACAGTCGCACTGAAGCTTTCTTT; cdr3_aa: CASTKDSRTEAFF
v_call: TRBV7-2; clone_size: few; j_call: TRBJ2-7; d_call: TRBD1; cdr3_nt: TGTGCCAGCAGCTTAGCAGACAGGGCAGGCTCCTACGAGCAGTACTTC; cdr3_aa: CASSLADRAGSYEQYF
v_call: TRBV27; clone_size: few; j_call: TRBJ1-5; d_call: .; cdr3_nt: TGTGCCAGCAGGCAGACAGGCGAATATAGCAATCAGCCCCAGCATTTT; cdr3_aa: CASRQTGEYSNQPQHF
v_call: TRBV4-3; clone_size: .; j_call: TRBJ1-2; d_call: .; cdr3_nt: TGCGCCAGCAGCCCAGAAAACAGGGTTAACTATGGCTACACCTTC; cdr3_aa: CASSPENRVNYGYTF
v_call: TRBV6-1; clone_size: .; j_call: TRBJ2-1; d_call: TRBD1; cdr3_nt: TGTGCCAGCAGTGAAGATGGGACAGGGACTTACAATGAGCAGTTCTTC; cdr3_aa: CASSEDGTGTYNEQFF
v_call: TRBV28; clone_size: .; j_call: TRBJ2-1; d_call: .; cdr3_nt: TGTGCCAGCAGTTTGGCGGGGCTCACAAAAAATGAGCAGTTCTTC; cdr3_aa: CASSLAGLTKNEQFF
v_call: TRBV5-1; clone_size: .; j_call: TRBJ2-1; d_call: .; cdr3_nt: TGCGCCAGCAGCCCCGAGGATTACTCCTACAATGAGCAGTTCTTC; cdr3_aa: CASSPEDYSYNEQFF
v_call: TRBV6-5; clone_size: .; j_call: TRBJ1-1; d_call: .; cdr3_nt: TGTGCCAGCACCCTAGGAGGATTCGACACTGAAGCTTTCTTT; cdr3_aa: CASTLGGFDTEAFF
v_call: TRBV25-1; clone_size: few; j_call: TRBJ2-5; d_call: .; cdr3_nt: TGTGCCAGCAGTGATCCGGGAACGCAAGAGACCCAGTACTTC; cdr3_aa: CASSDPGTQETQYF
v_call: TRBV30; clone_size: few; j_call: TRBJ1-2; d_call: .; cdr3_nt: TGTGCCTGGGGCCGAGACTCCGGATATGGCTACACCTTC; cdr3_aa: CAWGRDSGYGYTF
v_call: TRBV28; clone_size: .; j_call: TRBJ2-7; d_call: TRBD1; cdr3_nt: TGTGCCAGCAGTCTCGCGTCCGGGACAGGGCGCTACGAGCAGTACTTC; cdr3_aa: CASSLASGTGRYEQYF
v_call: TRBV29-1; clone_size: few; j_call: TRBJ2-7; d_call: .; cdr3_nt: TGCAGCGTTACCGGGAGTTCGGGGTACGAGCAGTACTTC; cdr3_aa: CSVTGSSGYEQYF
v_call: TRBV2; clone_size: .; j_call: TRBJ2-3; d_call: .; cdr3_nt: TGTGCCAGCAGCCTCGCAGGGGTACGGTTGGATACGCAGTATTTT; cdr3_aa: CASSLAGVRLDTQYF
v_call: TRBV25-1; clone_size: .; j_call: TRBJ2-3; d_call: TRBD2; cdr3_nt: TGTGCCAGCAGTGTACCCCCGGGACTAGCGTCTGGGACAGATACGCAGTATTTT; cdr3_aa: CASSVPPGLASGTDTQYF
v_call: TRBV29-1; clone_size: .; j_call: TRBJ1-1; d_call: TRBD1; cdr3_nt: TGCAGCGTTGAACCTTTAAGGGACAGGGACACTGAAGCTTTCTTT; cdr3_aa: CSVEPLRDRDTEAFF